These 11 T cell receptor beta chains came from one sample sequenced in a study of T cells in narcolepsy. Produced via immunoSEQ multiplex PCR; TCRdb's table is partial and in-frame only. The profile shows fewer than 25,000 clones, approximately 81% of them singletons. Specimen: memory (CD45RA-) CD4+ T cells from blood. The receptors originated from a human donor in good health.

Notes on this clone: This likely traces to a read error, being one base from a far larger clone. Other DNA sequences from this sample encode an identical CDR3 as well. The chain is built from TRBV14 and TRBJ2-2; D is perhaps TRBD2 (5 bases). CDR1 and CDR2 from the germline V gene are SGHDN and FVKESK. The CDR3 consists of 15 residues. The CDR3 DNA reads TGCGCCAGCAGCCTCGGAGGTGGGTCCGCCGGGGAGCTGTTTTTT. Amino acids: CASSLGGGSAGELFF.

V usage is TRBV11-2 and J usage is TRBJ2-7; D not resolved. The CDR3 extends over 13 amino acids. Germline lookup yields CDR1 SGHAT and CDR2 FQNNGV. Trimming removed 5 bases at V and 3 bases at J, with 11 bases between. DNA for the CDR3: TGTGCCAGCAGCACCAGACACTACTACGAGCAGTACTTC. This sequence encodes CASSTRHYYEQYF.

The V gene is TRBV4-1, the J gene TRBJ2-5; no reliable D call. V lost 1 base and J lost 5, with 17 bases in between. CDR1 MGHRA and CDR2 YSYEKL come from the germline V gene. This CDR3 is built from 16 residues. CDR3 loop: CASSQVDIMAFETQYF. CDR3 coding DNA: TGCGCCAGCAGCCAAGTAGACATCATGGCTTTTGAGACCCAGTACTTC.

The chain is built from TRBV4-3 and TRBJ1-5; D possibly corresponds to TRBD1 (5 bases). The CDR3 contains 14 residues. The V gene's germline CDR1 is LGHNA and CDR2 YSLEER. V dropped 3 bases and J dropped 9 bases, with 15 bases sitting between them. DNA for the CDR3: TGCGCCAGCAGCCAGGTTCACCGGGACCGGCCCCAGCATTTT. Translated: CASSQVHRDRPQHF.

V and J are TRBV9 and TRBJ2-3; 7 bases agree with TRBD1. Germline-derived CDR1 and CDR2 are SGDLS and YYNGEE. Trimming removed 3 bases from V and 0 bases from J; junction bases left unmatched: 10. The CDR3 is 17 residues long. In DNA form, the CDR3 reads TGTGCCAGCAGCGAGAGCTCCGGGACAGCTAGCACAGATACGCAGTATTTT. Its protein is CASSESSGTASTDTQYF.

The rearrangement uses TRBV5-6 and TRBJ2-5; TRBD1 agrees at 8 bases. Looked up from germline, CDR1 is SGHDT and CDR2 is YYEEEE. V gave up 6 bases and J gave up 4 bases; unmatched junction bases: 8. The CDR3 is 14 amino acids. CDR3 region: CASKEQGVGETQYF. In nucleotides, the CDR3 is TGTGCCAGCAAGGAACAGGGGGTAGGAGAGACCCAGTACTTC. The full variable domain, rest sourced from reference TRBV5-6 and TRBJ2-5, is DAGVTQSPTHLIKTRGQQVTLRCSPKSGHDTVSWYQQALGQGPQFIFQYYEEEERQRGNFPDRFSGHQFPNYSSELNVNALLLGDSALYLCASKEQGVGETQYFGPGTRLLVL.

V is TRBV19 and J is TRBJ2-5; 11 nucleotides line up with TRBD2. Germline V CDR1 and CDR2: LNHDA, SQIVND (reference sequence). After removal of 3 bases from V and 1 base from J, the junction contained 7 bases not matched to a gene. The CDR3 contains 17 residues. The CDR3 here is CASSILPSGGSQETQYF. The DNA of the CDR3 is TGTGCCAGTAGTATCCTCCCTAGCGGGGGGTCCCAAGAGACCCAGTACTTC.

The CDR3, as DNA: TGTGCCAGTAGTTGGACGAATGAAAAACTGTTTTTT. This translates into CASSWTNEKLFF. The chain combines TRBV19 with TRBJ1-4; D is unclear. The CDR3 contains 12 residues. V lost 5 bases and J lost 5, with 6 bases in between. Germline loops: CDR1 LNHDA, CDR2 SQIVND (reference sequence).

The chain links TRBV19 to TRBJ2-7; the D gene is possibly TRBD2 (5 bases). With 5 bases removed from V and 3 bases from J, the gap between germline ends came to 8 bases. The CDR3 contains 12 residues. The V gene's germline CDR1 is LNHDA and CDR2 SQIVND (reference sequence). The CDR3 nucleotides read TGTGCCAGTAGTGAGGGCCGCTACGAGCAGTACTTC. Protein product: CASSEGRYEQYF.

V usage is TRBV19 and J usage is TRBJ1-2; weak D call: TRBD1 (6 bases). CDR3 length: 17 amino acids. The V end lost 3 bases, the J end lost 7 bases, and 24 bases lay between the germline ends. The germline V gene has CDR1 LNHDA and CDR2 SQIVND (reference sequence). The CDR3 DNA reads TGTGCCAGTAGTATCTCAGGGGAGGCAGCTATCGGGTCTGGCTACACCTTC. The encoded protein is CASSISGEAAIGSGYTF. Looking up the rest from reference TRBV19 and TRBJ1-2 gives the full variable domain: DGGITQSPKYLFRKEGQNVTLSCEQNLNHDAMYWYRQDPGQGLRLIYYSQIVNDFQKGDIAEGYSVSREKKESFPLTVTSAQKNPTAFYLCASSISGEAAIGSGYTFGSGTRLTVV.

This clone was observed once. CDR3 sequence reads: CASSQVSQGSYEQYF. The CDR3 DNA reads TGTGCCAGCAGCCAGGTCTCCCAGGGGTCCTACGAGCAGTACTTC. The V and J genes are TRBV2 and TRBJ2-7, with D possibly being TRBD1 (6 bases). Germline loops: CDR1 SNHLY, CDR2 FYNNEI. The CDR3 is 15 amino acids. Trimming cost V 6 bases and J 1 base, with 16 bases left between them.